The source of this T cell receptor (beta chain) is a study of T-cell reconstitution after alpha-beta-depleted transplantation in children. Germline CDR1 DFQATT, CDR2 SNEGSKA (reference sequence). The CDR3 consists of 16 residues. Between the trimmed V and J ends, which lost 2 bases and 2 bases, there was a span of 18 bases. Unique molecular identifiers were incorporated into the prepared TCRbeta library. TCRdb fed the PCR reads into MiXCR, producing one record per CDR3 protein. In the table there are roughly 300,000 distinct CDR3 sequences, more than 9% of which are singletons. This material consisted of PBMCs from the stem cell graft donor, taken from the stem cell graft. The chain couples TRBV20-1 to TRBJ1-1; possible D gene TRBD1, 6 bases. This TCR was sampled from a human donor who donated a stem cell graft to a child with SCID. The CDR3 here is CSARSVGGHLNTEAFF. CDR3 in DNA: TGCAGTGCTAGATCGGTAGGGGGACACCTAAACACTGAAGCTTTCTTT.